This T cell receptor beta chain was sequenced for a study of shared clonotypes between healthy human individuals. Across the study: Donors consisted of two women and a few men between 18 and 49.

Per the original methods: For the immunoSEQ data, sequences were junction-only without quality scores, so filtering differed. Data came from immunoSEQ multiplex PCR; TCRdb stores just in-frame clones and leaves some out. V, J and clone size derive from that table, while D and trimming were established from the DNA sequence. The sample includes approximately 980,000 clones, approximately 76% of them seen just once. Of note for this clone: This specimen includes other DNA sequences encoding the same CDR3.

V was shortened by 3 bases and J by 4 bases, with 7 bases between the two germline ends. Germline V lookup: CDR1 GTSNPN, CDR2 SVGIG (reference sequence). The CDR3 extends over 13 amino acids. This chain links TRBV30 with TRBJ2-6; D is unclear. The sample was memory CD4+ T cells sorted from blood. Stated subset: CD45RA-negative fraction. This sequence originates from a man between 18 and 35 years old in good health. The CDR3 nucleotides are TGTGCCTGGAGAGGGTCCGGGGCCAACGTCCTGACTTTC. This codes for CAWRGSGANVLTF.